This TCR beta chain was recovered during a study of blood T cell repertoires in COVID-19. Sequenced by immunoSEQ multiplex PCR; TCRdb stores in-frame clones only, minus some. The sample comprises under 250,000 clones, 65% to 90% of which are singletons, and more than 9% rests with the top ten. The germline V gene encodes CDR1 SGHNT and CDR2 YENEEA. Trimming shortened V by 5 bases and J by 7 bases, and 12 bases separated the two germline ends. CDR3 length: 13 amino acids. The clonotype originates from a middle-aged man with active or convalescent COVID-19. V gene TRBV11-3 combines with J gene TRBJ2-1; TRBD1 is a possible D gene (5 bases). Sequencing input: peripheral blood. The CDR3 loop reads CASSPDSYNEQFF. The CDR3 DNA reads TGTGCCAGCAGCCCTGACAGCTATAATGAGCAGTTCTTC. Based on the CDR3 plus reference TRBV11-3 and TRBJ2-1, the full variable domain is EAGVVQSPRYKIIEKKQPVAFWCNPISGHNTLYWYLQNLGQGPELLIRYENEEAVDDSQLPKDRFSAERLKGVDSTLKIQPAELGDSAVYLCASSPDSYNEQFFGPGTRLTVL.